The 20 T cell receptor beta chains below come from one sample, sequenced in a study of blood T cells in healthy people across ages. The use of a sample-barcoded 5' primer and a J-beta primer mix characterized a second PCR of roughly 7 to 11 cycles. A single record per CDR3 protein comes from TCRdb applying MiXCR to the 5' RACE reads. The data contain under 2,000,000 distinct CDR3 sequences, less than 50% of them singletons. The sequencing input was blood. The receptors here all came from a woman in her 40s in good health.

This clonotype was counted between two and nine times. The chain has TRBV29-1 and TRBJ2-7, with a weak D call TRBD2 (6 bases). V was cut by 8 bases and J by 2 bases, with 22 bases left in between. Germline values: CDR1 SQVTM, CDR2 ANQGSEA. The CDR3 runs to 15 residues. CDR3 region: CSPNVRGTEAYEQYF. In DNA form, the CDR3 reads TGCAGCCCCAATGTACGGGGGACGGAGGCCTACGAGCAGTACTTC.

A few counts support this clonotype. The chain employs TRBV18 and TRBJ2-1; D gene unclear. The CDR3 spans 16 residues. Germline V gene data show CDR1 as KGHSH and CDR2 as LQKENI. Trimming removed 4 bases at V and 5 bases at J, with 18 bases between. The CDR3 region has the DNA TGTGCCAGCTCACGAACATCTGGGTCCTTTGACAATGAGCAGTTCTTC. As protein: CASSRTSGSFDNEQFF.

The chain recombines TRBV28 with TRBJ2-7, with 8 bases aligning to TRBD1. The CDR3 sequence is 15 residues long. The germline V gene encodes CDR1 MDHEN and CDR2 SYDVKM. V was clipped by 5 bases and J by 9 bases; unmatched bases: 15. The CDR3 DNA sequence: TGTGCCAGCAGTCGCCCCGGGACAGGTAATCGGGTGCAGTACTTC. It translates to CASSRPGTGNRVQYF.

The rearrangement joins TRBV29-1 to TRBJ1-1, with no clear D. This CDR3 is 13 amino acids long. CDR1 and CDR2 from the germline V gene are SQVTM and ANQGSEA. The V gene lost 6 bases and the J gene lost 0 bases, with 11 bases spanning the gap. The CDR3 nucleotides are TGCAGCGTCACCGGGGAGATGAACACTGAAGCTTTCTTT. The encoded protein is CSVTGEMNTEAFF. Full variable domain (outside the CDR3, taken from reference TRBV29-1 and TRBJ1-1): SAVISQKPSRDICQRGTSLTIQCQVDSQVTMMFWYRQQPGQSLTLIATANQGSEATYESGFVIDKFPISRPNLTFSTLTVSNMSPEDSSIYLCSVTGEMNTEAFFGQGTRLTVV.

The chain recombines TRBV4-2 with TRBJ2-7; D is possibly TRBD1 (5 bases). Germline CDR1 is LGHNA and CDR2 is YNFKEQ. V lost 0 bases, J lost 3 bases, and 12 bases lay in between. The CDR3 length is 15 residues. The CDR3 nucleotides read TGTGCCAGCAGCCAAGATTTAGACAGCTACTACGAGCAGTACTTC. Its translation is CASSQDLDSYYEQYF.

This clonotype was seen a few times. This chain links TRBV10-2 with TRBJ2-1, with D possibly TRBD1 on 6 matching bases. CDR3 length: 15 residues. Between the trimmed V and J ends, which lost 6 bases and 9 bases, there was a span of 21 bases. Germline V gene lookup returns CDR1 WSHSY and CDR2 SAAADI. The DNA of the CDR3 is TGCGCCAGCAGCCGACAGGTTACCCTTAGCAGTGAGCAGTTCTTC. As protein: CASSRQVTLSSEQFF.

This clonotype was observed a handful of times. The V call is TRBV12-3 or TRBV12-4, the J call TRBJ2-3, with TRBD2 identical over 8 bases. Trimming removed 6 bases from V and 5 bases from J; junction bases left unmatched: 13. This CDR3 is built from 16 residues. The CDR3 DNA is TGTGCCAGCAGCTACCGGGGAGGCGGGAGGTTAGATACGCAGTATTTT. Encoded protein: CASSYRGGGRLDTQYF.

The table lists this clonotype with a few counts. The chain couples TRBV10-1 to TRBJ2-5; no clear D gene. Trimming left V 0 bases short and J 1 base short, with 9 bases between. This CDR3 has 15 residues. CDR1 and CDR2 (germline): WNHNN, SYGVQD (reference sequence). The CDR3 coding sequence is TGCGCCAGCAGTGAGTCCCAGGCCCCCCAAGAGACCCAGTACTTC. Protein sequence: CASSESQAPQETQYF.

This clonotype was observed a handful of times. The CDR3 region has the DNA TGTGCCAGCAGCCCCGGCGGGCGCTCCTACGAGCAGTACTTC. Its protein is CASSPGGRSYEQYF. V and J are TRBV6-2 or TRBV6-3 and TRBJ2-7; possible D gene TRBD2, 5 bases. The CDR3 has 14 amino acids. Germline CDR1 and CDR2: MNHEY and SVGEGT. Trimming took off 6 bases at V and 0 bases at J, with 12 bases between the two ends.

This clonotype has only a few counts. The chain employs TRBV6-2 or TRBV6-3 and TRBJ2-1, with 7 bases fitting TRBD1. CDR3 size: 15 residues. Per the germline V gene, CDR1 is MNHEY and CDR2 is SVGEGT. After removal of 2 bases from V and 3 bases from J, the junction contained 4 bases not matched to a gene. The CDR3 DNA sequence: TGTGCCAGCAGTTACCCGACAGGGTTCTACAATGAGCAGTTCTTC. It encodes CASSYPTGFYNEQFF.

This clonotype was counted a few times. This chain uses TRBV7-2 with TRBJ2-3; 8 nucleotides line up with TRBD2. Looked up from germline, CDR1 is SGHTA and CDR2 is FQGNSA. The CDR3 covers 15 residues. The ends lost 3 bases at V and 2 bases at J; junction bases unmatched: 4. The CDR3: CASSFTSGLTDTQYF. The CDR3 DNA reads TGTGCCAGCAGCTTTACTAGCGGACTCACAGATACGCAGTATTTT.

This clonotype was seen a single time. The V gene is TRBV12-3 or TRBV12-4, the J gene TRBJ2-5; D tentatively fits TRBD1 or TRBD2 (5 bases each). The V and J ends lost 5 bases and 5 bases respectively, with 21 bases between them. The CDR3 has 16 amino acids. CDR3 nucleotide sequence: TGTGCCAGCAGTCGGCGAGGGACGGTCGTTCAGGAGACCCAGTACTTC. This gives the protein CASSRRGTVVQETQYF.

This chain links TRBV28 with TRBJ1-2; D is uncertain. CDR3 size: 14 residues. The V end was cut by 5 bases, the J end by 5 bases, with 15 bases between. The germline gives CDR1 MDHEN, CDR2 SYDVKM. The CDR3 region has the DNA TGTGCCAGCAGTGTAAGGGTGGGAAGGTATGGCTACACCTTC. Translated: CASSVRVGRYGYTF.

The rearrangement joins TRBV7-9 to TRBJ2-3; no definite D call. The CDR3 totals 15 residues. Per the germline V gene, CDR1 is SEHNR and CDR2 is FQNEAQ (reference sequence). Trimming cost V 1 base and J 2 bases, with 10 bases left between them. CDR3 in amino acids: CASSLVVQNTDTQYF. CDR3 nucleotide sequence: TGTGCCAGCAGCTTAGTGGTCCAAAACACAGATACGCAGTATTTT.

V and J are TRBV6-2 or TRBV6-3 and TRBJ1-2; 12 nucleotides align to TRBD1. The ends lost 6 bases at V and 3 bases at J; junction bases unmatched: 5. Germline V gene sequence: CDR1 MNHEY, CDR2 SVGEGT. This CDR3 has 15 residues. This CDR3 reads CASRPGQGADYGYTF. The CDR3 region has the DNA TGTGCCAGCAGACCGGGACAGGGGGCTGACTATGGCTACACCTTC.

This clonotype was recorded a few times. V is TRBV7-3 and J is TRBJ2-1; 11 bases map to TRBD2. This CDR3 comprises 17 residues. The trim removed 4 bases at V and 4 bases at J, leaving 9 bases unmatched. Germline V gene lookup returns CDR1 SGHTA and CDR2 FQGTGA. CDR3 protein: CASSSRIAGGTYNEQFF. The DNA of the CDR3 is TGTGCCAGCAGCTCCCGGATAGCGGGGGGGACGTACAATGAGCAGTTCTTC.

This rearrangement joins TRBV10-3 to TRBJ2-7, with TRBD1 identical over 7 bases. Trimming cost V 6 bases and J 4 bases; bases outside gene matches: 12. Germline CDR1 is ENHRY and CDR2 is SYGVKD. CDR3 length: 15 amino acids. DNA of the CDR3: TGTGCCATCAGGTCCCCGGGACAGCCTAATTACGAGCAGTACTTC. Protein sequence: CAIRSPGQPNYEQYF.

The chain joins TRBV9 to TRBJ1-6; 10 bases align to TRBD1. The CDR3 is 15 residues long. V lost 3 bases and J lost 11; bases outside the gene matches: 8. CDR1 is SGDLS and CDR2 is YYNGEE in the germline V gene. CDR3 protein: CASSAPGTGVPPLHF. As DNA, the CDR3 is TGTGCCAGCAGCGCCCCCGGGACAGGGGTCCCACCCCTCCACTTT. The whole variable domain, remainder taken from reference TRBV9 and TRBJ1-6, is DSGVTQTPKHLITATGQRVTLRCSPRSGDLSVYWYQQSLDQGLQFLIQYYNGEERAKGNILERFSAQQFPDLHSELNLSSLELGDSALYFCASSAPGTGVPPLHFGNGTRLTVT.

V is TRBV4-1 and J is TRBJ2-5; perhaps TRBD2 as D (8 bases). Trimming removed 10 bases from V and 5 bases from J, with 29 bases in between. Looked up from germline, CDR1 is MGHRA and CDR2 is YSYEKL. CDR3 length: 17 residues. CDR3 in amino acids: CAIRGLAGIKNYETQYF. The CDR3 nucleotides are TGCGCCATCAGGGGGTTAGCGGGAATAAAGAATTACGAGACCCAGTACTTC.

The J gene is TRBJ2-6, the V gene TRBV15; TRBD2 is a possible D gene (6 bases). Germline assignment: CDR1 LNHNV and CDR2 YYDKDF (reference sequence). The CDR3 length is 18 residues. Trimming took off 3 bases at V and 0 bases at J, with 15 bases between the two ends. CDR3: CATSRGRDFSSGANVLTF. The CDR3 nucleotides read TGTGCCACCAGCAGGGGCAGGGACTTTTCCTCTGGGGCCAACGTCCTGACTTTC.